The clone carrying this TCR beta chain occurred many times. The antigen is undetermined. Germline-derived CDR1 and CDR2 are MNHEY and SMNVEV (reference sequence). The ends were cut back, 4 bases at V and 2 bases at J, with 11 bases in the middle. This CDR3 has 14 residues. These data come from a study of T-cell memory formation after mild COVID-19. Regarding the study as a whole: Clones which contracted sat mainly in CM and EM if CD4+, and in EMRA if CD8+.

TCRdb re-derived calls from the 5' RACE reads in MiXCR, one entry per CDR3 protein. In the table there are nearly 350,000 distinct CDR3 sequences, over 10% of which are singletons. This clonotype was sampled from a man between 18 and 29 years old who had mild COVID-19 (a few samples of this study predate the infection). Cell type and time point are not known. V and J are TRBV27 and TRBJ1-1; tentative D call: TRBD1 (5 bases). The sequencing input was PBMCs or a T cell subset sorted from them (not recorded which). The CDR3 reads CASSSRGVNTEAFF. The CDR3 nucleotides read TGTGCCAGCAGTTCACGAGGGGTAAACACTGAAGCTTTCTTT.